The 14 T cell receptor beta chains listed next were all sequenced from one sample in a study of blood T cell repertoires in COVID-19. Using immunoSEQ multiplex PCR, the repertoire was profiled, and TCRdb retains in-frame clones only, with some absent. The table shows around 330,000 clones, with roughly 85% occurring only once. Sequenced input: PBMCs or T cells enriched from blood (not recorded which). The receptors were sampled from a woman in her twenties or thirties who had been exposed to COVID-19.

On this clone itself: Other DNA sequences in the same sample also yield this CDR3. The rearrangement links TRBV12-3 or TRBV12-4 to TRBJ1-2; D might be TRBD1 (5 bases). The CDR3 contains 12 residues. V was cut by 5 bases and J by 4 bases, with 8 bases left in between. The CDR3 bases are TGTGCCAGCAGTCTCGACAGCTATGGCTACACCTTC. Residues: CASSLDSYGYTF.

The chain recombines TRBV24-1 with TRBJ2-4, with a tentative D call TRBD2 (7 bases). Looked up from germline, CDR1 is KGHDR and CDR2 is SFDVKD. Trimming left V 4 bases short and J 3 bases short, with 27 bases between. The CDR3 contains 20 residues. CDR3 coding DNA: TGTGCCACCAGTGACGCCCAAGGGGGAGGGAGGATAGAGGACAAAAACATTCAGTACTTC. It encodes CATSDAQGGGRIEDKNIQYF.

This sequence joins TRBV30 and TRBJ1-3; no definite D call. The CDR3 covers 14 residues. Germline V gene sequence: CDR1 GTSNPN, CDR2 SVGIG (reference sequence). The CDR3 DNA follows: TGTGCTACTGGAGTCCGGCCCACTGGAAACACCATATATTTT. This gives the protein CATGVRPTGNTIYF.

With regard to this clone: Other nucleotide sequences in the sample specify the same CDR3. The chain is built from TRBV9 and TRBJ1-2; the D is unclear. Trimming removed 2 bases from V and 4 bases from J, with 9 bases in between. The CDR3 sequence is 13 residues long. Germline V gives CDR1 SGDLS, CDR2 YYNGEE. The CDR3 here is CASSVGGSYGYTF. CDR3 bases: TGTGCCAGCAGCGTCGGTGGGAGCTATGGCTACACCTTC.

The V and J genes are TRBV19 and TRBJ2-1, with D maybe TRBD2 (7 bases). Germline V lookup: CDR1 LNHDA, CDR2 SQIVND (reference sequence). The CDR3 extends over 16 amino acids. The V and J ends lost 6 bases and 6 bases respectively, with 21 bases between them. CDR3 protein: CASSSRGGAIGNEQFF. The CDR3 DNA follows: TGTGCCAGTAGCTCCCGCGGGGGCGCGATCGGCAATGAGCAGTTCTTC.

The count of this clone is one. This chain uses TRBV5-6 with TRBJ2-7; 9 nucleotides align to TRBD1. This CDR3 has 19 residues. The germline CDR1 and CDR2 sequences are SGHDT and YYEEEE. The V segment lost 4 bases and the J segment 3 bases; nucleotides outside the gene matches: 20. The CDR3 coding sequence is TGTGCCAGCAGCGCGAAGGGGGGAGCACCGGGACAGGGTCGCTACGAGCAGTACTTC. Protein product: CASSAKGGAPGQGRYEQYF.

This clone was picked up a small number of times. The chain carries TRBV11-2 and TRBJ1-6; D gene uncertain. V dropped 3 bases and J dropped 7 bases, with 13 bases sitting between them. The CDR3 is 15 residues long. Per the germline V gene, CDR1 is SGHAT and CDR2 is FQNNGV. CDR3 residues: CASSLEWVPNSPLHF. The CDR3, as DNA: TGTGCCAGCAGCTTGGAGTGGGTACCGAATTCACCCCTCCACTTT.

The rearrangement uses TRBV10-3 and TRBJ1-3; D unresolved. CDR3 length: 15 residues. Germline V gene lookup returns CDR1 ENHRY and CDR2 SYGVKD. Trimming removed 7 bases at V and 0 bases at J, with 13 bases between. In DNA, the CDR3 is TGTGCCATCATGTCCCCACCGCGCTCTGGAAACACCATATATTTT. Translating gives CAIMSPPRSGNTIYF.

J is TRBJ2-7 and V is TRBV7-2; 8 nucleotides line up with TRBD2. V shed 5 bases and J 6 bases; nucleotides not matched to a gene: 9. Germline values: CDR1 SGHTA, CDR2 FQGNSA. The CDR3 spans 14 residues. CDR3 coding DNA: TGTGCCAGCAGCAGGGGCGGGAGGCAGCTCGAGCAGTACTTC. Protein product: CASSRGGRQLEQYF.

The chain recombines TRBV19 with TRBJ1-2, with TRBD1 identical over 10 bases. V lost 4 bases and J lost 6; bases outside the gene matches: 8. CDR3 length: 15 residues. Germline-derived CDR1 and CDR2 are LNHDA and SQIVND (reference sequence). In DNA, the CDR3 is TGTGCCAGTAGTACGACAGGGGGCCCATGGGATGGCTACACCTTC. It codes for CASSTTGGPWDGYTF.

This clone was recorded a few times. This rearrangement joins TRBV1 to TRBJ2-7; the D segment call TRBD1 is taken from the table without a DNA check. TRBV1 is flagged as a pseudogene. There are 18 residues in the CDR3. The CDR3: CTSSGRDRGPRGSYEQYF. The CDR3 region has the DNA TGCACCAGCAGCGGCCGGGACAGGGGGCCCCGGGGTTCCTACGAGCAGTACTTC.

V is TRBV5-1 and J is TRBJ1-1, with D maybe TRBD1 (6 bases). This CDR3 region has 18 residues. Deletions cut 5 bases from V and 3 bases from J, with 26 bases between. Looked up from germline, CDR1 is SGHRS and CDR2 is YFSETQ. For the CDR3, the DNA is TGCGCCAGCAGGGAACCCACAGGGAAAGGGTTCAAGGACACTGAAGCTTTCTTT. This encodes CASREPTGKGFKDTEAFF.

The chain's CDR3 is CATNRGLSYNEQFF. The CDR3 DNA sequence: TGTGCCACGAACAGGGGCTTATCCTACAATGAGCAGTTCTTC. The chain couples TRBV6-5 to TRBJ2-1, with TRBD1 identical over 7 bases. V dropped 10 bases and J dropped 1; count of bases not matched to a gene: 7. This CDR3 contains 14 residues. Germline V gene sequence: CDR1 MNHEY, CDR2 SVGAGI.

The CDR3 is CASSHEGQGVNYGYTF. Here the CDR3 DNA reads TGCGCCAGCAGCCACGAGGGACAGGGTGTTAACTATGGCTACACCTTC. V usage is TRBV4-1 and J usage is TRBJ1-2; TRBD1 matches 9 bases. The CDR3 extends over 16 amino acids. V gave up 3 bases and J gave up 1 base; unmatched junction bases: 6. CDR1 is MGHRA, CDR2 YSYEKL, per germline.